This TCR beta chain was recovered during a study of graft-versus-host responses after intestinal transplantation. Turning to the study itself: Recipients uniformly received anti-thymocyte globulin induction, followed by tacrolimus and steroids for around 3 years. Study-wide findings and caveats: Peak levels of circulating GvH clones tracked with early post-transplant HvG declines. Elevated graft-versus-host to host-versus-graft clonal ratios in allografts were recorded for patients with graft-donor T cell macrochimerism. The authors found GvH clones in recipient marrow, some appearing first in ileum or blood.

This clone was found once. Its antigen is still unknown. One end of the junction does not line up with germline, which may come from a read error. Measured with immunoSEQ multiplex PCR; TCRdb has only the in-frame clones, and not every one. Here the sample spans just under 85,000 clones, around 90% being singletons. Germline lookup yields CDR1 SGHAT and CDR2 FQNNGV. The CDR3 has 11 residues. The gene calls are TRBV11-2 and TRBJ2-5; D is ambiguous. This clonotype was obtained from a human donor who was the organ donor for an intestinal transplant. Source: unstimulated CD8+ T cells sorted from spleen or lymph node cells, taken before transplant. The CDR3 DNA sequence: TGTGCCGGCAGCTTGCAAGAGACCCAGTACTTC. It specifies CAGSLQETQYF.